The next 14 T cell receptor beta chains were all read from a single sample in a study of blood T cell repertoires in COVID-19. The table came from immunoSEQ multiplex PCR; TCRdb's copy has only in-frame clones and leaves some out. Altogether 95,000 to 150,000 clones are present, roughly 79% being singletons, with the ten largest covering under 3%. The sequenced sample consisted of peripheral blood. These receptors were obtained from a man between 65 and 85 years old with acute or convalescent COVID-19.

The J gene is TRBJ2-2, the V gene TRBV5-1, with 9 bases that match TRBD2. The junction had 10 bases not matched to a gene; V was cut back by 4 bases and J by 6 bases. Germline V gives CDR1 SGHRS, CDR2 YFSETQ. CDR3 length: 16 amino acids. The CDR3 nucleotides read TGCGCCAGCAGCGCCCGGCCTAGCGGGGAAGCCGGGGAGCTGTTTTTT. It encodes CASSARPSGEAGELFF.

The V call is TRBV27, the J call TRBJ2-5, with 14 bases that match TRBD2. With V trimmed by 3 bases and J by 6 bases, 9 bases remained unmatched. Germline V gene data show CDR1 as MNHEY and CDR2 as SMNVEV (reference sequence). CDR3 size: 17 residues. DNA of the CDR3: TGTGCCAGCAGTTTGTTGGGACTAGCGGGGGCGGCAAAGACCCAGTACTTC. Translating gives CASSLLGLAGAAKTQYF.

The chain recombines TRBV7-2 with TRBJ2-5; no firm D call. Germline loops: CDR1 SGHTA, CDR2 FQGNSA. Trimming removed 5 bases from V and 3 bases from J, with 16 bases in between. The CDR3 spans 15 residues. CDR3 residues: CASSPRGVREETQYF. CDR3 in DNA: TGTGCCAGCAGCCCAAGAGGCGTCAGAGAAGAGACCCAGTACTTC.

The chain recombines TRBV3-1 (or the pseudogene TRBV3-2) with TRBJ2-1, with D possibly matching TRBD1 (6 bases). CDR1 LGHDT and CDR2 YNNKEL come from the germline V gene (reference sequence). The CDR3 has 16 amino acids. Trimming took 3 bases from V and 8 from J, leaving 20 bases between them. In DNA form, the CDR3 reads TGTGCCAGCAGCCACCTGGGGGCTGTTGGGGTCCATGAGCAGTTCTTC. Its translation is CASSHLGAVGVHEQFF.

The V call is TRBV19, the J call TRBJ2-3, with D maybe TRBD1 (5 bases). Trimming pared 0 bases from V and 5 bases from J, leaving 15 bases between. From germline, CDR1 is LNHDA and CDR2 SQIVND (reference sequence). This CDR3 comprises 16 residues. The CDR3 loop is CASSIDEELRGDTQYF. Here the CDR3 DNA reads TGTGCCAGTAGTATAGACGAGGAGCTAAGGGGAGATACGCAGTATTTT. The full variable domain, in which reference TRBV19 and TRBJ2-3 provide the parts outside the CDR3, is DGGITQSPKYLFRKEGQNVTLSCEQNLNHDAMYWYRQDPGQGLRLIYYSQIVNDFQKGDIAEGYSVSREKKESFPLTVTSAQKNPTAFYLCASSIDEELRGDTQYFGPGTRLTVL.

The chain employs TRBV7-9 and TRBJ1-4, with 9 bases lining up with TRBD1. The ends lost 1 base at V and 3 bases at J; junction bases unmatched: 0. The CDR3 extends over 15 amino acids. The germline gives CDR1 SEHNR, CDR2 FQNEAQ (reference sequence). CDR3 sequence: CASSLGTGANEKLFF. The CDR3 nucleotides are TGTGCCAGCAGCTTAGGGACAGGGGCTAATGAAAAACTGTTTTTT. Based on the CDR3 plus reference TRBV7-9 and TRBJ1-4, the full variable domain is DTGVSQNPRHKITKRGQNVTFRCDPISEHNRLYWYRQTLGQGPEFLTYFQNEAQLEKSRLLSDRFSAERPKGSFSTLEIQRTEQGDSAMYLCASSLGTGANEKLFFGSGTQLSVL.

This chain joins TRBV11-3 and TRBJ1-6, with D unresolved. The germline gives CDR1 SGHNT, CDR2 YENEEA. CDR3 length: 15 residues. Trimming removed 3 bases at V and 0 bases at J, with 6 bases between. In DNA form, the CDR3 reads TGTGCCAGCAGCTTGCGAAGCTCCTATAATTCACCCCTCCACTTT. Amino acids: CASSLRSSYNSPLHF.

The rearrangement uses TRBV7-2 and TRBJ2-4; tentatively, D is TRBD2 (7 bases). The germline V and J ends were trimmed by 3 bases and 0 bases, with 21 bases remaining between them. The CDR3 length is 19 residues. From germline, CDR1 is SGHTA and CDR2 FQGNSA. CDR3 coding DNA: TGTGCCAGCAGCTTGGCTAACAGGTCGCGGGGGCTAGCCAAAAACATTCAGTACTTC. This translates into CASSLANRSRGLAKNIQYF.

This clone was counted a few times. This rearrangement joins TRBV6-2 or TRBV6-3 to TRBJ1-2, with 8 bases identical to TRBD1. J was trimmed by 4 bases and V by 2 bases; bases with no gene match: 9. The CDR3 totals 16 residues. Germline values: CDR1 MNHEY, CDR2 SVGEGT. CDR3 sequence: CASSYPPSGQAYGYTF. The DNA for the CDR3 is TGTGCCAGCAGTTACCCACCCTCGGGACAGGCCTATGGCTACACCTTC.

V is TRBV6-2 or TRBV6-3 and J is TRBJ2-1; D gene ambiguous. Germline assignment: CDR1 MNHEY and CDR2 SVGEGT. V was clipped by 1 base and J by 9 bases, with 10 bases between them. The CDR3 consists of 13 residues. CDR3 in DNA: TGTGCCAGCAGTTACTTCTCAATGCGTGAGCAGTTCTTC. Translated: CASSYFSMREQFF.

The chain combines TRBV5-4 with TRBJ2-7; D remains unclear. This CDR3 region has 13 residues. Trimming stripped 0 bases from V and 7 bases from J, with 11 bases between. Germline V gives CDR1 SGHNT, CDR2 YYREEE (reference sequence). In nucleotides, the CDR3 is TGTGCCAGCAGCTTGGTTATGGAGCAAGAGCAGTACTTC. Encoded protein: CASSLVMEQEQYF.

The CDR3 DNA sequence: TGTGCCAGCAGCTTAGTTTCGGGCACTGAAGCTTTCTTT. Its protein is CASSLVSGTEAFF. The chain carries TRBV11-3 and TRBJ1-1; D gene ambiguous. V lost 1 base, J lost 4 bases, and 7 bases lay in between. CDR1 and CDR2 from the germline V gene are SGHNT and YENEEA. The CDR3 is 13 amino acids.

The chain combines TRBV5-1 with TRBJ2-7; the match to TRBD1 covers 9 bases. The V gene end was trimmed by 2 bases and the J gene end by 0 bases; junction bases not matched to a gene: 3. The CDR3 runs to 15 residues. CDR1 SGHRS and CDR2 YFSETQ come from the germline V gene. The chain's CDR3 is CASSLDRGSSYEQYF. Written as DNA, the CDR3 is TGCGCCAGCAGCTTAGACAGGGGGAGCTCCTACGAGCAGTACTTC.

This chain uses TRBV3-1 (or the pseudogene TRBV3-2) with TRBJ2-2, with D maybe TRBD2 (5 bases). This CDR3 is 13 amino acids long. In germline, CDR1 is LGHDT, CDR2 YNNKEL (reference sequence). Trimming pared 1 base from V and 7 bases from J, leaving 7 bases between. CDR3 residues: CASSQVDYGELFF. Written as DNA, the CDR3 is TGTGCCAGCAGCCAAGTTGACTACGGGGAGCTGTTTTTT.